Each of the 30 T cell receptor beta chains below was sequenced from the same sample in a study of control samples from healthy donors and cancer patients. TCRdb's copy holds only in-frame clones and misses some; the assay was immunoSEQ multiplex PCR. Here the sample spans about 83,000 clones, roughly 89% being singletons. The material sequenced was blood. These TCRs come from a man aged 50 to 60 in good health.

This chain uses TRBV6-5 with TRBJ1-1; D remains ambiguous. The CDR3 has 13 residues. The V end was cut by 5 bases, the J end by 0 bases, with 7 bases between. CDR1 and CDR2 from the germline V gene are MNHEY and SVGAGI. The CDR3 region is CASSPVLNTEAFF. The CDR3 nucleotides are TGTGCCAGCAGTCCCGTCCTGAACACTGAAGCTTTCTTT.

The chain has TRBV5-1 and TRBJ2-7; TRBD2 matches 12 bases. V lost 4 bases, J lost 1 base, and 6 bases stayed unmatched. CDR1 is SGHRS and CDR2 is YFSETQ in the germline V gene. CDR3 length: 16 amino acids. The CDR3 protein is CASSPSSGGVSYEQYF. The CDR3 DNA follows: TGCGCCAGCAGCCCCTCTAGCGGGGGGGTATCCTACGAGCAGTACTTC. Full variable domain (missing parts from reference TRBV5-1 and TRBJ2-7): KAGVTQTPRYLIKTRGQQVTLSCSPISGHRSVSWYQQTPGQGLQFLFEYFSETQRNKGNFPGRFSGRQFSNSRSEMNVSTLELGDSALYLCASSPSSGGVSYEQYFGPGTRLTVT.

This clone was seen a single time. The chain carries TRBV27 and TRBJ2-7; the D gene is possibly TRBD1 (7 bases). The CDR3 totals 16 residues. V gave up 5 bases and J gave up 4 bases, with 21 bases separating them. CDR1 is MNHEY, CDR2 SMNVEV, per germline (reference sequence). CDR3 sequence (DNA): TGTGCCAGCAGTCAAGGGGGTGGGCAGGGGGGATACGAGCAGTACTTC. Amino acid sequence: CASSQGGGQGGYEQYF.

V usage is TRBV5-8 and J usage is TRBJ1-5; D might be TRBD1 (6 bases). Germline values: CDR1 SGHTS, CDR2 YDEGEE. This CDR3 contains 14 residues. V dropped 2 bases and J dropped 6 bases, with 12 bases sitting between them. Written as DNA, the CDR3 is TGTGCCAGCAGCTTCGGACAGAGTGGTCAGCCCCAGCATTTT. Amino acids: CASSFGQSGQPQHF.

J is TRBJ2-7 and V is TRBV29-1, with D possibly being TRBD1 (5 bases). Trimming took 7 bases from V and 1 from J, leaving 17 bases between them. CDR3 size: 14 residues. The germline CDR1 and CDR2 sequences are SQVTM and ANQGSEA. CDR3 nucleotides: TGCAGCGCTGGGGCATTAGGCGATTCCTACGAGCAGTACTTC. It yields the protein CSAGALGDSYEQYF.

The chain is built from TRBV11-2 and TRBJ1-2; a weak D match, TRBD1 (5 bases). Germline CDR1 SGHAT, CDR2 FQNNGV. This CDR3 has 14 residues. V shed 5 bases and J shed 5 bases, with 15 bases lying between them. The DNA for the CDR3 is TGTGCCAGCAGCCCCAGCGGGGGGGAATATGGCTACACCTTC. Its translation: CASSPSGGEYGYTF.

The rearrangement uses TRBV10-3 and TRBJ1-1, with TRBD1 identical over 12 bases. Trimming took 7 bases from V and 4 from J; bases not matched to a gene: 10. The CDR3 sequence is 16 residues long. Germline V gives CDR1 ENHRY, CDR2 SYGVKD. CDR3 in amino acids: CAITESGTGGPTEAFF. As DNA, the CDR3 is TGTGCCATCACCGAATCAGGGACAGGGGGCCCCACTGAAGCTTTCTTT.

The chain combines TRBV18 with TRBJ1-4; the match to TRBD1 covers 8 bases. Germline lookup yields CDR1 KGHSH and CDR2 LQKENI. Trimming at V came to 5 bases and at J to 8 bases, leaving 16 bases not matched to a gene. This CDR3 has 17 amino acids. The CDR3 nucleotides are TGTGCCAGCTCAAATCTCTCCCCTCAGGGGGCTGGCGAAAAACTGTTTTTT. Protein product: CASSNLSPQGAGEKLFF.

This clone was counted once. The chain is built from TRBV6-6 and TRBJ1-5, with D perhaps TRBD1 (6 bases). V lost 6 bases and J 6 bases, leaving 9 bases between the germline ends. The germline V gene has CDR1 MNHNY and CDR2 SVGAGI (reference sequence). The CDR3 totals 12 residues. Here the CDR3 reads CASRQGGQPQHF. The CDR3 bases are TGTGCCAGCAGACAGGGCGGTCAGCCCCAGCATTTT.

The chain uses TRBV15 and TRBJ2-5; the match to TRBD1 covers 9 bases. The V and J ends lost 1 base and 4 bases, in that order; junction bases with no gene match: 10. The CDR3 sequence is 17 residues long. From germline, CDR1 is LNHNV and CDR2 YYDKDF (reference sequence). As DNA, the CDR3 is TGTGCCACCAGCAGAGCTATGGGACAGGGAGTAGGAGAGACCCAGTACTTC. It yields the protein CATSRAMGQGVGETQYF.

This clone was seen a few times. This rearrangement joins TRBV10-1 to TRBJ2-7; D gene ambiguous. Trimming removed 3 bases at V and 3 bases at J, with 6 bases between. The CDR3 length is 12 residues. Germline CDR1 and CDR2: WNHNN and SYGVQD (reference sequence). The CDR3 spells CASSDPGYEQYF. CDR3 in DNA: TGCGCCAGCAGTGACCCGGGCTACGAGCAGTACTTC.

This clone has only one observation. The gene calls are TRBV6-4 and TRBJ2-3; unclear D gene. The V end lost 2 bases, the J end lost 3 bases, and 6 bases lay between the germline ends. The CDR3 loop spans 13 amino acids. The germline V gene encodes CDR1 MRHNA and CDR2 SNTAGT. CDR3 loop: CASSDSFTDTQYF. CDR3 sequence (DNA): TGTGCCAGCAGTGACAGTTTTACAGATACGCAGTATTTT.

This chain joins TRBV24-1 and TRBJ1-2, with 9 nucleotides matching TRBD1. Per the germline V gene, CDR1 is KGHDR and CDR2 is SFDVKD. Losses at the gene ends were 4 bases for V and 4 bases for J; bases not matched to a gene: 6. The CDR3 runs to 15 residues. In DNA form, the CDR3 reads TGTGCCACCAGTGAGGGACAGGGATTCGGCTATGGCTACACCTTC. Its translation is CATSEGQGFGYGYTF.

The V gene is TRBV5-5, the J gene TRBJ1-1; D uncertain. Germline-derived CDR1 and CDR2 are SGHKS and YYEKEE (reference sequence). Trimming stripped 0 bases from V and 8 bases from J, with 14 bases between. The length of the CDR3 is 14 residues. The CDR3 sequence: CASSLVPGEAEAFF. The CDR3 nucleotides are TGTGCCAGCAGCTTGGTTCCAGGAGAAGCCGAAGCTTTCTTT.

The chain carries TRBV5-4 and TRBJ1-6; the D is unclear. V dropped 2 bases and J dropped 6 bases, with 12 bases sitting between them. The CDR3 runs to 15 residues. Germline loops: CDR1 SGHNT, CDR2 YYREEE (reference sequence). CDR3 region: CASSFSSGSNSPLHF. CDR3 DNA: TGTGCCAGCAGCTTTTCTTCTGGGTCTAATTCACCCCTCCACTTT.

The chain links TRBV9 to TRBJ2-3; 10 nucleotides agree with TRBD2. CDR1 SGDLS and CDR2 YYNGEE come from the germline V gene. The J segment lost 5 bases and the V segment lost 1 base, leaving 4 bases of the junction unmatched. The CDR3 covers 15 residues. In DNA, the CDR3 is TGTGCCAGCAGCGTACTAGCGGGGGAGGGAGATACGCAGTATTTT. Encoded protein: CASSVLAGEGDTQYF.

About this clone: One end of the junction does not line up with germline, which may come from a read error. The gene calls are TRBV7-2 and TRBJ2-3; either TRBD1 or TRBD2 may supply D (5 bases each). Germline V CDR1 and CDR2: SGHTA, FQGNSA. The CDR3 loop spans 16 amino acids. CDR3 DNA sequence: TGTGCCAGCAGCCTAGCAGACAGATCAAGCACAGATACGCAGTATTTT. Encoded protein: CASSLADRSSTDTQYF.

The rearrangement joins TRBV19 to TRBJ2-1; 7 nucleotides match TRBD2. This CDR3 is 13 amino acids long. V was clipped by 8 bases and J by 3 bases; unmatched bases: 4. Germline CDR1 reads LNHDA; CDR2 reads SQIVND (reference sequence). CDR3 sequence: CASSSGFYNEQFF. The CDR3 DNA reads TGTGCCAGTTCTAGCGGCTTCTACAATGAGCAGTTCTTC.

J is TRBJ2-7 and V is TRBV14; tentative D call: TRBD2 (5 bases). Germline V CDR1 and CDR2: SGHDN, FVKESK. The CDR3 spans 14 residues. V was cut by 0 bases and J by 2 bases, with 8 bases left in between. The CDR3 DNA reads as TGTGCCAGCAGCCAAGACCTAGCAGCCTACGAGCAGTACTTC. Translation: CASSQDLAAYEQYF. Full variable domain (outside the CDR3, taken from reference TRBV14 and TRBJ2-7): EAGVTQFPSHSVIEKGQTVTLRCDPISGHDNLYWYRRVMGKEIKFLLHFVKESKQDESGMPNNRFLAERTGGTYSTLKVQPAELEDSGVYFCASSQDLAAYEQYFGPGTRLTVT.

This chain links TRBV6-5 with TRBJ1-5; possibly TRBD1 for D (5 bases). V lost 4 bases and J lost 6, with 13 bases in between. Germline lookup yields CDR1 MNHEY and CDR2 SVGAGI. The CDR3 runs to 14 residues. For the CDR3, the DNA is TGTGCCAGCAGTTCTTATGGGGGTGGTCAGCCCCAGCATTTT. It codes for CASSSYGGGQPQHF.

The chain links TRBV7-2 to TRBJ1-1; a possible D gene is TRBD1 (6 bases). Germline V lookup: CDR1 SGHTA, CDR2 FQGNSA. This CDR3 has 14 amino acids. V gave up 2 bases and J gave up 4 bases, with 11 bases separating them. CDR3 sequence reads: CASSLKGHFTEAFF. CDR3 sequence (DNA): TGTGCCAGCAGCTTAAAGGGACACTTCACTGAAGCTTTCTTT.

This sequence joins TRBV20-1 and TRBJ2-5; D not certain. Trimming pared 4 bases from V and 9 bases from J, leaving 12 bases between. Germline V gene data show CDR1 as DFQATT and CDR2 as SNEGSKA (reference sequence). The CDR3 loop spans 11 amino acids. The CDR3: CSAIPLSAQYF. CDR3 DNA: TGCAGTGCTATCCCTCTCTCGGCCCAGTACTTC.

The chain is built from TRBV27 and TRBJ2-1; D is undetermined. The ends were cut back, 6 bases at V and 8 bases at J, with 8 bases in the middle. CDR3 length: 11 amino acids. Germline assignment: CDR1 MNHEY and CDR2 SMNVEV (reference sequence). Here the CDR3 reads CASSFLDEQFF. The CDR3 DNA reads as TGTGCCAGCAGCTTCTTGGATGAGCAGTTCTTC.

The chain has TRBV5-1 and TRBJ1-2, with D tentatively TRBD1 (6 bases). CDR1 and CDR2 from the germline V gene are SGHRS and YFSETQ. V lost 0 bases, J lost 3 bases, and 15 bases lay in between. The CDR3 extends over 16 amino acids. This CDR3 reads CASSLAGANDYYGYTF. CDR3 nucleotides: TGCGCCAGCAGCTTGGCAGGGGCGAACGATTACTATGGCTACACCTTC.

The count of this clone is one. CDR3 DNA: TGCGCCAGCAGCTTTGAACAGAATTCCAACACTGAAGCTTTCTTT. Translating it yields CASSFEQNSNTEAFF. This chain connects TRBV5-1 to TRBJ1-1; no clear D gene. CDR1 and CDR2 (germline): SGHRS, YFSETQ. This CDR3 region has 15 residues. V was pared by 2 bases and J by 2 bases, with 13 bases between. Together with reference TRBV5-1 and TRBJ1-1, the CDR3 gives the full variable domain: KAGVTQTPRYLIKTRGQQVTLSCSPISGHRSVSWYQQTPGQGLQFLFEYFSETQRNKGNFPGRFSGRQFSNSRSEMNVSTLELGDSALYLCASSFEQNSNTEAFFGQGTRLTVV.

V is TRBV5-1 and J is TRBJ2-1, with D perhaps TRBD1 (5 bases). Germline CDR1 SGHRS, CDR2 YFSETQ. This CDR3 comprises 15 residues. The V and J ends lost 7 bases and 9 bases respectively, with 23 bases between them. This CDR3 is CASSEAGNTVGEQFF. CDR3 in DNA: TGCGCCAGCTCCGAGGCAGGGAATACAGTAGGTGAGCAGTTCTTC.

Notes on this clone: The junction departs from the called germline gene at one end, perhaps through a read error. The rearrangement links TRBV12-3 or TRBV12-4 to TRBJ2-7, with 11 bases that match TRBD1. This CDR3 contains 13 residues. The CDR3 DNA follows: TGTGCCAGCAGTTGGACAGGGGGCCCGGCTAAGAACTTC. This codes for CASSWTGGPAKNF.

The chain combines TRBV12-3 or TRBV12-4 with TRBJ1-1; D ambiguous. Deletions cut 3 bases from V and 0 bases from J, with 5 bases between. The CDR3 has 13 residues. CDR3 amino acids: CASSFQMNTEAFF. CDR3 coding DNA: TGTGCCAGCAGTTTCCAGATGAACACTGAAGCTTTCTTT.

CDR3 residues: CASSSTSGGYNEQFF. CDR3 sequence (DNA): TGTGCCAGTAGTTCCACTAGCGGGGGGTACAATGAGCAGTTCTTC. V is TRBV19 and J is TRBJ2-1, with 12 bases that match TRBD2. The V gene's germline CDR1 is LNHDA and CDR2 SQIVND (reference sequence). Trimming took 5 bases from V and 4 from J; bases not matched to a gene: 3. The CDR3 has 15 residues. The full variable domain, completed using reference TRBV19 and TRBJ2-1, is DGGITQSPKYLFRKEGQNVTLSCEQNLNHDAMYWYRQDPGQGLRLIYYSQIVNDFQKGDIAEGYSVSREKKESFPLTVTSAQKNPTAFYLCASSSTSGGYNEQFFGPGTRLTVL.

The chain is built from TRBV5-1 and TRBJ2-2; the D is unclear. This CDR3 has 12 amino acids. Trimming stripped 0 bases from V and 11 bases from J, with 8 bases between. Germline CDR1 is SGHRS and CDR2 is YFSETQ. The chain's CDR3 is CASSLGVRELFF. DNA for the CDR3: TGCGCCAGCAGCTTGGGAGTACGAGAGCTGTTTTTT.